This entry concerns a single T cell receptor beta chain. The sample is drawn from a study of blood T cell repertoires in COVID-19. Repertoires were generated with immunoSEQ multiplex PCR, while TCRdb's copy carries only in-frame clones and drops some. The repertoire holds 200,000 to 250,000 clones, with approximately 88% as singletons. Trimming cost V 10 bases and J 5 bases, with 14 bases left between them. Germline loops: CDR1 MNHEY, CDR2 SVGAGI. The CDR3 runs 13 residues. The chain has TRBV6-5 and TRBJ2-2, with a weak D call TRBD2 (6 bases). Sequenced material: PBMCs or T cells enriched from blood (not recorded which). This receptor was taken from a woman aged 25-40 years who had been exposed to COVID-19. In nucleotides, the CDR3 is TGTGCCATCCGGCGGGGAGCTACCGGGGAGCTGTTTTTT. This sequence encodes CAIRRGATGELFF.